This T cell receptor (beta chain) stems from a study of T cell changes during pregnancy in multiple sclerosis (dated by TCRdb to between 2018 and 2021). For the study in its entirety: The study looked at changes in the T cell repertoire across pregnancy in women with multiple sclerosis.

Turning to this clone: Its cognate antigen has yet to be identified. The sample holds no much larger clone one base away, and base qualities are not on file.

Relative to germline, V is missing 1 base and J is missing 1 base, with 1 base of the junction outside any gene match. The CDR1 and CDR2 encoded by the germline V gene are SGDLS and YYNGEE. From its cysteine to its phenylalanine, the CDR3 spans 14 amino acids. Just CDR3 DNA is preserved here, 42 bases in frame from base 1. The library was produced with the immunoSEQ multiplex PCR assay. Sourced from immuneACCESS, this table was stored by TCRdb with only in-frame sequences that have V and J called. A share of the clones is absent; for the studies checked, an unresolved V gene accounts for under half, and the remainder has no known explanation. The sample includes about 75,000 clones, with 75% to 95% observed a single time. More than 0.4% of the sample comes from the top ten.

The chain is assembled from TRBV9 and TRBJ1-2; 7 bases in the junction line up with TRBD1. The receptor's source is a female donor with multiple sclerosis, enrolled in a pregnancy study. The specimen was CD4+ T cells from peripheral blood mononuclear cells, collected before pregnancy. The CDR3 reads CASSVRDSNYGYTF. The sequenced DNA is TGTGCCAGCAGCGTAAGGGACAGTAACTATGGCTACACCTTC. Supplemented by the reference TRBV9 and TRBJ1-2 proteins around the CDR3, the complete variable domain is DSGVTQTPKHLITATGQRVTLRCSPRSGDLSVYWYQQSLDQGLQFLIQYYNGEERAKGNILERFSAQQFPDLHSELNLSSLELGDSALYFCASSVRDSNYGYTFGSGTRLTVV.